This TCR beta chain was retrieved from a study of cytomegalovirus exposure and HLA in healthy donors. The PCR ran on 60 Vbeta and 13 Jbeta primers. Profiled with immunoSEQ multiplex PCR; TCRdb holds only in-frame clones, not every one. Among roughly 120,000 clones listed, around 80% were seen once. Study-wide results and caveats: As was reported, the HLA-A and HLA-B alleles of most subjects were accurately predicted from TCR beta sequences.

Looked up from germline, CDR1 is SGHDT and CDR2 is YYEEEE. This CDR3 spans 15 amino acids. Germline trimming cut 0 bases from V and 3 bases from J; bases unmatched to any gene: 0. In regard to this clone: Its antigen is not identified. The same CDR3 also results from other DNA sequences found in this sample.

The clonotype was recovered from a woman younger than 30 in good health and CMV-seropositive. The J gene is TRBJ1-6, the V gene TRBV5-6; TRBD1 agrees at 7 bases. The sample was PBMCs. The CDR3 region has the DNA TGTGCCAGCAGCTTGGGACAGGGCTATAATTCACCCCTCCACTTT. Translated: CASSLGQGYNSPLHF.